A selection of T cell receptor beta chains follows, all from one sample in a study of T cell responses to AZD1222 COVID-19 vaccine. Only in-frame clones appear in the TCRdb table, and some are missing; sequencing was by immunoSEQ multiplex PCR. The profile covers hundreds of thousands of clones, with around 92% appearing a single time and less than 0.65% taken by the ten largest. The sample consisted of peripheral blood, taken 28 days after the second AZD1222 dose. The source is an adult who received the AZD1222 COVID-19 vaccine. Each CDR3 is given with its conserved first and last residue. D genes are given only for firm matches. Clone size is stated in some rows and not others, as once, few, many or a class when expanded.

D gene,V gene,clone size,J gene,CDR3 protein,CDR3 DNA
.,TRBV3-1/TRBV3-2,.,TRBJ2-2,CASSSTQNTGELFF,TGTGCCAGCAGCTCAACACAGAACACCGGGGAGCTGTTTTTT
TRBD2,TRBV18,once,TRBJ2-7,CASSPNRTGTSGGWLSYEQYF,TGTGCCAGCTCACCAAACAGGACCGGGACTAGCGGGGGATGGCTCTCCTACGAGCAGTACTTC
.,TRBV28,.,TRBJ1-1,CASSFALGAFF,TGTGCCAGCAGTTTCGCGCTAGGAGCTTTCTTT
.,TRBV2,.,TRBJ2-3,CASPEKEVLGTDTQYF,TGTGCCAGCCCGGAGAAGGAGGTTCTCGGCACAGATACGCAGTATTTT
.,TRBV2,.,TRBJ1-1,CASARGNTEAFF,TGTGCCAGCGCCCGGGGGAACACTGAAGCTTTCTTT
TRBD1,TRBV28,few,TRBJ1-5,CASSLSLGLGQGDQPQHF,TGTGCCAGCAGTTTATCCCTCGGATTGGGACAGGGGGATCAGCCCCAGCATTTT
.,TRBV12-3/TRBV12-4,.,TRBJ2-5,CASTQGETQYF,TGTGCCAGCACCCAAGGGGAGACCCAGTACTTC
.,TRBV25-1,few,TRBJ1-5,CASSEWEGPDQPQHF,TGTGCCAGCAGTGAATGGGAGGGTCCGGATCAGCCCCAGCATTTT
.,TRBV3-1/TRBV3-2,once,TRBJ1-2,CASSQVGPGGYTF,TGTGCCAGCAGCCAAGTGGGACCTGGCGGCTACACCTTC
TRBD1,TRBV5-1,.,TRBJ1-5,CASSSGQGNQPQHF,TGCGCCAGCAGCTCTGGACAGGGGAATCAGCCCCAGCATTTT
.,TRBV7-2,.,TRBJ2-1,CASSGGSYNEQFF,TGTGCCAGCAGCGGTGGCTCCTACAATGAGCAGTTCTTC
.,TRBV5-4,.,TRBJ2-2,CASGYGGELFF,TGTGCCAGCGGGTACGGCGGGGAGCTGTTTTTT
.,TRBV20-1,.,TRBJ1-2,CSAVIGYGYTF,TGCAGTGCGGTGATCGGCTATGGCTACACCTTC
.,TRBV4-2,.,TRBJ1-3,CASSQDPSRTGNTIYF,TGTGCCAGCAGCCAAGACCCCAGCCGCACTGGAAACACCATATATTTT
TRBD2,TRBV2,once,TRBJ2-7,CASRGTSVPYEQYF,TGTGCCAGCAGGGGGACTAGCGTCCCCTACGAGCAGTACTTC
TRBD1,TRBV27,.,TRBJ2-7,CASSPGTGGYEQYF,TGTGCCAGCAGTCCCGGGACAGGGGGATACGAGCAGTACTTC
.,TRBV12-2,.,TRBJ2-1,CASRLNNEQFF,TGTGCAAGTCGCTTGAATAATGAGCAGTTCTTC
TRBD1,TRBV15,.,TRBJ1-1,CATGQGASTEAFF,TGTGCCACGGGACAGGGGGCTAGCACTGAAGCTTTCTTT
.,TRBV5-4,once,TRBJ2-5,CASSLGTREEIQYF,TGTGCCAGCAGCCTAGGCACCCGGGAAGAGATCCAGTACTTC
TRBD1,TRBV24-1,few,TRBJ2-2,CATSRDRADTGELFF,TGTGCCACCAGCCGGGACAGGGCCGACACCGGGGAGCTGTTTTTT
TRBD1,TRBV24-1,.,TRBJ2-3,CATGGDRGPTDTQYF,TGTGCCACGGGGGGGGACAGGGGCCCCACAGATACGCAGTATTTT
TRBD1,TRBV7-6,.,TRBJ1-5,CASSPDRGRSQPQHF,TGTGCCAGCAGCCCGGACAGGGGGCGAAGTCAGCCCCAGCATTTT
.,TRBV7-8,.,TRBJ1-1,CASSLAGGMNTEAFF,TGTGCCAGCAGCTTAGCGGGCGGGATGAACACTGAAGCTTTCTTT
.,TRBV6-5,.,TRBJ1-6,CASTNPLNSPLHF,TGTGCCAGCACCAATCCTCTAAATTCACCCCTCCACTTT
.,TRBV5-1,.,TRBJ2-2,CASSPREANTGELFF,TGCGCCAGCAGCCCCAGGGAGGCGAACACCGGGGAGCTGTTTTTT
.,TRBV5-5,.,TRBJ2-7,CASSISYEQYF,TGTGCCAGCAGCATCTCCTACGAGCAGTACTTC
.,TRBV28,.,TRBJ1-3,CASSGAGGPGNTIYF,TGTGCCAGCAGTGGGGCCGGGGGACCGGGAAACACCATATATTTT
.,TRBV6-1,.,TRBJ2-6,CASSEHLSGANVLTF,TGTGCCAGCAGTGAACACCTCTCTGGGGCCAACGTCCTGACTTTC
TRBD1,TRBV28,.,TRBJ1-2,CAIPGTGRGGYTF,TGTGCCATCCCCGGGACAGGGAGGGGTGGCTACACCTTC
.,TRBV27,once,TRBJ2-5,CASSPSLVETQYF,TGTGCCAGCAGCCCATCATTGGTAGAGACCCAGTACTTC
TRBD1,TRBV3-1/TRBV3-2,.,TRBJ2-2,CASSLQGANTGELFF,TGTGCCAGCAGCCTACAGGGGGCGAATACCGGGGAGCTGTTTTTT
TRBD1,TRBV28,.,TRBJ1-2,CASSSGQGGFGFYYGYTF,TGTGCCAGCAGTTCCGGACAGGGAGGGTTTGGGTTTTACTATGGCTACACCTTC
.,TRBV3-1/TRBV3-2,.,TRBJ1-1,CASSPGEGRAFF,TGTGCCAGCAGCCCGGGGGAGGGGCGGGCTTTCTTT
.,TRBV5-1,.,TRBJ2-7,CASSSGTYEQYF,TGCGCCAGCAGCTCGGGGACTTACGAGCAGTACTTC
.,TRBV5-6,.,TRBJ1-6,CASTSEGGWSPLHF,TGTGCCAGCACTTCCGAGGGGGGTTGGTCACCCCTCCACTTT
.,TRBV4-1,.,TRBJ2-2,CASSQDRLKTQNTGELFF,TGCGCCAGCAGCCAAGATCGACTCAAGACCCAGAACACCGGGGAGCTGTTTTTT
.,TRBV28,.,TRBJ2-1,CASSSQQSNEQFF,TGTGCCAGCAGCTCACAACAGTCAAATGAGCAGTTCTTC
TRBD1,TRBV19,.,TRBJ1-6,CASSMGQRGPLHF,TGTGCCAGTAGTATGGGACAGCGCGGGCCCCTCCACTTT
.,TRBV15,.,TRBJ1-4,CATSWSGIGEKLFF,TGTGCCACCAGCTGGTCAGGGATTGGTGAAAAACTGTTTTTT